Shown below are 14 T cell receptor beta chains from a single sample sequenced in a study of identical twins. TCRdb called the 5' RACE reads again in MiXCR, with one record for every CDR3 protein. Among approximately 220,000 distinct CDR3 sequences, 6.5% to 8.5% were seen once, and the ten largest hold about 1.8%. The sample also formed part of further work on yellow fever vaccine responses in identical twins.

Sequenced input: memory (CD45RO+) T cells sorted from blood. The receptors derive from a woman aged 18-35 years in good health.

This clonotype was seen a handful of times. The chain links TRBV7-9 to TRBJ1-5; no clear D. The CDR3 totals 15 residues. Germline V CDR1 and CDR2: SEHNR, FQNEAQ (reference sequence). The V end lost 1 base, the J end lost 4 bases, and 11 bases lay between the germline ends. CDR3 region: CASSLDGMSNQPQHF. The CDR3 nucleotides read TGTGCCAGCAGCTTAGACGGGATGTCTAATCAGCCCCAGCATTTT. The variable domain in full, with the rest retrieved from reference TRBV7-9 and TRBJ1-5, is DTGVSQNPRHKITKRGQNVTFRCDPISEHNRLYWYRQTLGQGPEFLTYFQNEAQLEKSRLLSDRFSAERPKGSFSTLEIQRTEQGDSAMYLCASSLDGMSNQPQHFGDGTRLSIL.

The sample holds many counts of this clonotype. The CDR3 loop is CASSPADRGFTDTQYF. CDR3 bases: TGCGCCAGCAGCCCCGCGGACAGGGGTTTCACAGATACGCAGTATTTT. The rearrangement uses TRBV4-3 and TRBJ2-3, with 9 bases lining up with TRBD1. Germline-derived CDR1 and CDR2 are LGHNA and YSLEER. The ends lost 4 bases at V and 2 bases at J; junction bases unmatched: 7. The CDR3 consists of 16 residues.

A few counts support this clonotype. The V and J genes are TRBV4-3 and TRBJ2-1; TRBD2 agrees at 7 bases. Unmatched junction bases numbered 8, after V lost 4 bases and J lost 2 bases. The germline gives CDR1 LGHNA, CDR2 YSLEER. There are 16 residues in the CDR3. CDR3 nucleotides: TGCGCCAGCAGCCGCACGGCGGGAGAGGCCTACAATGAGCAGTTCTTC. It specifies CASSRTAGEAYNEQFF.

This clonotype has only a few counts. This chain joins TRBV7-8 and TRBJ2-3, with a tentative D call TRBD2 (5 bases). Germline CDR1 SGHVS, CDR2 FQNEAQ. CDR3 length: 17 amino acids. Trimming stripped 2 bases from V and 6 bases from J, with 21 bases between. CDR3: CASSLRLRSSRGDTQYF. In DNA form, the CDR3 reads TGTGCCAGCAGCTTACGGTTGAGGAGCAGCCGAGGGGATACGCAGTATTTT.

This chain uses TRBV6-2 or TRBV6-3 with TRBJ2-3, with 8 nucleotides matching TRBD2. CDR1 is MNHEY and CDR2 is SVGEGT in the germline V gene. J gave up 6 bases and V 4 bases, and 6 bases lay outside the gene matches. The CDR3 extends over 14 amino acids. The CDR3 DNA reads as TGTGCCAGCAGTTTGAGCGGGGGAATTGATACGCAGTATTTT. Translation: CASSLSGGIDTQYF.

This clonotype was counted between two and nine times. The V gene is TRBV20-1, the J gene TRBJ2-1; the match to TRBD1 covers 9 bases. The junction had 15 bases not matched to a gene; V was cut back by 8 bases and J by 7 bases. Germline V gives CDR1 DFQATT, CDR2 SNEGSKA (reference sequence). The CDR3 runs 15 residues. The chain's CDR3 is CSRSGQRDRVNEQFF. The CDR3 DNA reads TGCAGTAGGTCTGGGCAGCGGGACAGGGTAAATGAGCAGTTCTTC.

This clonotype has at least ten counts. The genes are TRBV5-1 and TRBJ1-1; tentative D call: TRBD1 (6 bases). Trimming removed 2 bases at V and 4 bases at J, with 15 bases between. CDR1 and CDR2 (germline): SGHRS, YFSETQ. The CDR3 loop spans 15 amino acids. In nucleotides, the CDR3 is TGCGCCAGCAGCTTAATACAGGGTGTCGGCACTGAAGCTTTCTTT. Its protein product is CASSLIQGVGTEAFF. The full variable domain, rest sourced from reference TRBV5-1 and TRBJ1-1, is KAGVTQTPRYLIKTRGQQVTLSCSPISGHRSVSWYQQTPGQGLQFLFEYFSETQRNKGNFPGRFSGRQFSNSRSEMNVSTLELGDSALYLCASSLIQGVGTEAFFGQGTRLTVV.

This clonotype has a count of ten or more. The chain couples TRBV5-1 to TRBJ2-1; no reliable D call. The CDR3 has 15 amino acids. Looked up from germline, CDR1 is SGHRS and CDR2 is YFSETQ. V was cut by 0 bases and J by 0 bases, with 7 bases left in between. The CDR3, as DNA: TGCGCCAGCAGCTTGGCCGGCAGCTCCTACAATGAGCAGTTCTTC. It translates to CASSLAGSSYNEQFF.

This clonotype was detected once. A clone one base away is much larger, so this may be a read error. The gene calls are TRBV20-1 and TRBJ2-7; TRBD1 matches at 7 bases. CDR1 and CDR2 (germline): DFQATT, SNEGSKA (reference sequence). The CDR3 loop spans 13 amino acids. The CDR3 reads CSARQGHWYEHYF. CDR3 nucleotide sequence: TGCAGTGCCCGACAGGGCCATTGGTACGAGCATTACTTC.

This chain links TRBV13 with TRBJ1-3; D may be TRBD1 (5 bases). The CDR3 totals 16 residues. Per the germline V gene, CDR1 is PRHDT and CDR2 is FYEKMQ (reference sequence). The ends were cut back, 1 base at V and 4 bases at J, with 14 bases in the middle. The CDR3 here is CASSLDRRSGGNTIYF. DNA of the CDR3: TGTGCCAGCAGCTTAGACAGGCGGAGTGGCGGAAACACCATATATTTT.

This clonotype was observed many times. The chain links TRBV5-1 to TRBJ2-3, with 13 bases that match TRBD2. This CDR3 contains 16 residues. The junction had 3 bases not matched to a gene; V was cut back by 3 bases and J by 2 bases. The germline V gene has CDR1 SGHRS and CDR2 YFSETQ. This CDR3 reads CASSSGLAGATDTQYF. The CDR3 bases are TGCGCCAGCAGCTCCGGACTAGCGGGAGCCACAGATACGCAGTATTTT.

This clonotype was counted ten times or more. The rearrangement links TRBV4-2 to TRBJ2-3; D gene uncertain. V was pared by 3 bases and J by 4 bases, with 5 bases between. The CDR3 runs to 12 residues. Germline CDR1 LGHNA, CDR2 YNFKEQ. The CDR3 sequence: CASSHSADTQYF. CDR3 coding DNA: TGTGCCAGCAGCCATTCCGCAGATACGCAGTATTTT.

A few counts support this clonotype. In nucleotides, the CDR3 is TGTGCCAGCAGTTCCCCGGGAGCTCCAGGCTACACCTTC. Its protein product is CASSSPGAPGYTF. The chain employs TRBV6-6 and TRBJ1-2; D unclear. Germline V gene data show CDR1 as MNHNY and CDR2 as SVGAGI (reference sequence). CDR3 size: 13 residues. V was shortened by 4 bases and J by 8 bases, with 14 bases between the two germline ends.

At least ten counts were recorded for this clonotype. The chain uses TRBV4-1 and TRBJ2-3, with D unresolved. The V gene lost 3 bases and the J gene lost 4 bases, with 8 bases spanning the gap. The CDR3 sequence is 13 residues long. The germline V gene has CDR1 MGHRA and CDR2 YSYEKL. Here the CDR3 reads CASSHPPSDTQYF. The CDR3 DNA sequence: TGCGCCAGCAGCCACCCCCCTTCAGATACGCAGTATTTT.